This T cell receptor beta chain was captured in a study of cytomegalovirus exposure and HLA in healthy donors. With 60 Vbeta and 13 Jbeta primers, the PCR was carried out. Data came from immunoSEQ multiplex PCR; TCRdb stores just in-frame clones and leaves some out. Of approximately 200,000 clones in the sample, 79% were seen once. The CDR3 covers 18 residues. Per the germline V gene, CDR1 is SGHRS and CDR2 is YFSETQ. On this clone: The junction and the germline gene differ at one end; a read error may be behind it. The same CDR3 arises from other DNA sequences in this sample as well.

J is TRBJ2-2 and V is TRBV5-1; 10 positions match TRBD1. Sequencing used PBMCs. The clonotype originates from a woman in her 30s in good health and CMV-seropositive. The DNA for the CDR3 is TGCGCCAGCAGCTTGGTGGGACAGGGGCACGTAGGCGCCGGGGAACTGTTTTTT. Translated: CASSLVGQGHVGAGELFF. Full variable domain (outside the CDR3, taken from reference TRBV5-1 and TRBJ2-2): KAGVTQTPRYLIKTRGQQVTLSCSPISGHRSVSWYQQTPGQGLQFLFEYFSETQRNKGNFPGRFSGRQFSNSRSEMNVSTLELGDSALYLCASSLVGQGHVGAGELFFGEGSRLTVL.